This T cell receptor beta chain was found in a study of blood T cell repertoires in COVID-19. Study background: The analysed material was cDNA or gDNA that came from T cells, B-cell-depleted T cells, or PBMCs.

Profiled with immunoSEQ multiplex PCR; TCRdb holds only in-frame clones, not every one. The table records 150,000 to 200,000 clones, about three quarters of them present only once. This clone came up once. The CDR3 is 13 residues long. V trimming: 3 bases; J trimming: 3 bases; junction bases outside the gene matches: 3. The germline V gene has CDR1 DFQATT and CDR2 SNEGSKA (reference sequence). This sequence was found in a woman aged 45-65 years with active or convalescent COVID-19. The V and J genes are TRBV20-1 and TRBJ2-7, with 9 bases identical to TRBD2. The sample was peripheral blood. The CDR3 coding sequence is TGCAGTGCTAGTAGCGGGAGAAGCTACGAGCAGTACTTC. This sequence encodes CSASSGRSYEQYF.